Listed below are T cell receptor beta chains from one sample, sequenced in a study of T cell changes during pregnancy in multiple sclerosis. Repertoires were generated with immunoSEQ multiplex PCR, while TCRdb's copy carries only in-frame clones and drops some. The table shows roughly 38,000 clones, with 75% to 95% occurring only once. The sample here was CD4+ T cells from peripheral blood mononuclear cells, taken after pregnancy. These receptors came from a female donor in good health, enrolled as a control in a pregnancy study. Each CDR3 is given with its conserved first and last residue. Fields, in order: J gene, clone size, V gene, D gene, CDR3 DNA, CDR3 protein. A D gene is named only where the DNA matches it firmly. Expanded clones get a size class; other rows say once, few or many, or leave the size out.

j_gene: TRBJ1-5; abundance: NA; v_gene: TRBV4-1; d_gene: NA; CDR3nt: TGCGCCAGCAGCCAAGGGCCGGGGGAGGGGAATCAGCCCCAGCATTTT; CDR3aa: CASSQGPGEGNQPQHF
j_gene: TRBJ1-5; abundance: NA; v_gene: TRBV6-6; d_gene: NA; CDR3nt: TGTGCCAGCAACGAAGGACAGACTAGCAATCAGCCCCAGCATTTT; CDR3aa: CASNEGQTSNQPQHF
j_gene: TRBJ1-2; abundance: once; v_gene: TRBV27; d_gene: NA; CDR3nt: TGTGCCAGCAGATTAAACAGTAACTATGGCTACACCTTC; CDR3aa: CASRLNSNYGYTF
j_gene: TRBJ2-2; abundance: NA; v_gene: TRBV5-5; d_gene: NA; CDR3nt: TGTGCCAGCAGCTTCCGATTCCAGGGGACCGGGGAGCTGTTTTTT; CDR3aa: CASSFRFQGTGELFF
j_gene: TRBJ1-1; abundance: NA; v_gene: TRBV19; d_gene: NA; CDR3nt: TGTGCCAGTATCGATCAGCCTAGATCGAACACTGAAGCTTTCTTT; CDR3aa: CASIDQPRSNTEAFF
j_gene: TRBJ2-2; abundance: NA; v_gene: TRBV6-4; d_gene: NA; CDR3nt: TGTGCCAGCAGTTCTTCTACTAGCACCGGGGAGCTGTTTTTT; CDR3aa: CASSSSTSTGELFF
j_gene: TRBJ2-1; abundance: NA; v_gene: TRBV28; d_gene: TRBD2; CDR3nt: TGTGCCAGCAGACTCGCTAGCGGGCTTTTGGATGAGCAGTTCTTC; CDR3aa: CASRLASGLLDEQFF
j_gene: TRBJ1-1; abundance: NA; v_gene: TRBV27; d_gene: NA; CDR3nt: TGTGCCAGCAGTTTATACCCAACAGGGATGACTGAAGCTTTCTTT; CDR3aa: CASSLYPTGMTEAFF
j_gene: TRBJ2-7; abundance: NA; v_gene: TRBV6-1; d_gene: TRBD1; CDR3nt: TGTGCCAGCAGTCAGACAGGGGGGTGGTACGAGCAGTACTTC; CDR3aa: CASSQTGGWYEQYF
j_gene: TRBJ2-7; abundance: NA; v_gene: TRBV5-6; d_gene: TRBD1; CDR3nt: TGTGCCAGCAGCAGTACGGACAGGATGAGGGGCGAGCAGTACTTC; CDR3aa: CASSSTDRMRGEQYF
j_gene: TRBJ1-4; abundance: NA; v_gene: TRBV9; d_gene: NA; CDR3nt: TGTGCCAGCAGCTTAAAAGGGGCTACTAATGAAAAACTGTTTTTT; CDR3aa: CASSLKGATNEKLFF
j_gene: TRBJ2-1; abundance: NA; v_gene: TRBV29-1; d_gene: TRBD1; CDR3nt: TGCAGCGTCGACAGGGGTTACAATGAGCAGTTCTTC; CDR3aa: CSVDRGYNEQFF
j_gene: TRBJ2-7; abundance: few; v_gene: TRBV5-6; d_gene: TRBD1; CDR3nt: TGTGCCAGCAGCTTGTTAGGGGGACAGGGGGACGACGAGCAGTACTTC; CDR3aa: CASSLLGGQGDDEQYF
j_gene: TRBJ2-1; abundance: NA; v_gene: TRBV2; d_gene: TRBD2; CDR3nt: TGTGCCAGCAGTGAATATGCGGGGGGACGCAATGAGCAGTTCTTC; CDR3aa: CASSEYAGGRNEQFF
j_gene: TRBJ2-2; abundance: once; v_gene: TRBV19; d_gene: NA; CDR3nt: TGTGCCAGTAGTATCAGGGACTGGAACACCGGGGAGCTGTTTTTT; CDR3aa: CASSIRDWNTGELFF
j_gene: TRBJ1-2; abundance: NA; v_gene: TRBV11-2; d_gene: NA; CDR3nt: TGTGCCAGCAGCTTTGGGGCCTCGGAACGCTACACCTTC; CDR3aa: CASSFGASERYTF
j_gene: TRBJ2-3; abundance: NA; v_gene: TRBV6-6; d_gene: NA; CDR3nt: TGTGCCAGCAGCCACGGGCGGGACCGCACAGATACGCAGTATTTT; CDR3aa: CASSHGRDRTDTQYF
j_gene: TRBJ1-4; abundance: NA; v_gene: TRBV15; d_gene: NA; CDR3nt: TGTGCCACCAGCCGTCTGTGGAGCTCTGCAACTAATGAAAAACTGTTTTTT; CDR3aa: CATSRLWSSATNEKLFF
j_gene: TRBJ2-2; abundance: NA; v_gene: TRBV29-1; d_gene: NA; CDR3nt: TGCAGCGTTGATCCGGGGGTTGGATCCGGGGAGCTGTTTTTT; CDR3aa: CSVDPGVGSGELFF
j_gene: TRBJ1-2; abundance: once; v_gene: TRBV29-1; d_gene: TRBD1; CDR3nt: TGCAGCGTCCCCTTTACGACAGGGAACTATGGCTACACCTTC; CDR3aa: CSVPFTTGNYGYTF
j_gene: TRBJ1-6; abundance: NA; v_gene: TRBV6-1; d_gene: NA; CDR3nt: TGTGCCAGCAGTCGGAGTAATTCACCCCTCCACTTT; CDR3aa: CASSRSNSPLHF
j_gene: TRBJ1-3; abundance: NA; v_gene: TRBV15; d_gene: NA; CDR3nt: TGTGCCACCAGCAGCAACAGGGTTGGAAACACCATATATTTT; CDR3aa: CATSSNRVGNTIYF
j_gene: TRBJ2-5; abundance: NA; v_gene: TRBV6-5; d_gene: NA; CDR3nt: TGTGCCAGCAGTACAACTATCGAAGAGACCCAGTACTTC; CDR3aa: CASSTTIEETQYF
j_gene: TRBJ2-3; abundance: NA; v_gene: TRBV19; d_gene: NA; CDR3nt: TGTGCCAGTAGTTACAGTACAGATACGCAGTATTTT; CDR3aa: CASSYSTDTQYF
j_gene: TRBJ2-2; abundance: few; v_gene: TRBV7-9; d_gene: NA; CDR3nt: TGTGCCAGCAGAAGGGGCTACAACACCGGGGAGCTGTTTTTT; CDR3aa: CASRRGYNTGELFF
j_gene: TRBJ1-5; abundance: NA; v_gene: TRBV2; d_gene: TRBD1; CDR3nt: TGTGCCAGCCGGGAAACAGACAGGGCTTCTCAGCCCCAGCATTTT; CDR3aa: CASRETDRASQPQHF
j_gene: TRBJ1-4; abundance: once; v_gene: TRBV28; d_gene: TRBD1; CDR3nt: TGTGCCAGCAGACCACAGGGGGGAAAACTGTTTTTT; CDR3aa: CASRPQGGKLFF
j_gene: TRBJ1-4; abundance: NA; v_gene: TRBV2; d_gene: NA; CDR3nt: TGTGCCGCCCAAAGCCCCGGGACACTCGGCGATGAAAAACTGTTTTTT; CDR3aa: CAAQSPGTLGDEKLFF
j_gene: TRBJ2-2; abundance: NA; v_gene: TRBV6-4; d_gene: NA; CDR3nt: TGTGCCAGCAGTGAGTTTAGCTACACCGGGGAGCTGTTTTTT; CDR3aa: CASSEFSYTGELFF
j_gene: TRBJ1-1; abundance: NA; v_gene: TRBV5-1; d_gene: NA; CDR3nt: TGCGCCAGCAGCTTGGGTGGGGGGACCGCTGAAGCTTTCTTT; CDR3aa: CASSLGGGTAEAFF
j_gene: TRBJ1-2; abundance: NA; v_gene: TRBV7-2; d_gene: NA; CDR3nt: TGTGCCAGCAGCACCTCGACAGGCCTTAACTATGGCTACACCTTC; CDR3aa: CASSTSTGLNYGYTF
j_gene: TRBJ2-4; abundance: NA; v_gene: TRBV5-1; d_gene: NA; CDR3nt: TGCGCCAGCAGGAGCGGAATCGAAAACATTCAGTACTTC; CDR3aa: CASRSGIENIQYF
j_gene: TRBJ2-1; abundance: once; v_gene: TRBV28; d_gene: NA; CDR3nt: TGTGCCGTCGTGAGGGAGTATGAGCAGTTCTTC; CDR3aa: CAVVREYEQFF
j_gene: TRBJ2-5; abundance: NA; v_gene: TRBV5-1; d_gene: TRBD2; CDR3nt: TGCGCCAGCAGCGAGGAGGTAGCGGGGAGGGAGACCCAGTACTTC; CDR3aa: CASSEEVAGRETQYF
j_gene: TRBJ1-6; abundance: once; v_gene: TRBV7-2; d_gene: TRBD1; CDR3nt: TGTGCCAGCAGCCTCAGCTCCGGGGACAGGGGACCCCTCCACTTT; CDR3aa: CASSLSSGDRGPLHF
j_gene: TRBJ2-3; abundance: NA; v_gene: TRBV5-1; d_gene: NA; CDR3nt: TGCGCCAGCAGCTTCGGACAGTCCACAGATACGCAGTATTTT; CDR3aa: CASSFGQSTDTQYF
j_gene: TRBJ2-2; abundance: NA; v_gene: TRBV15; d_gene: NA; CDR3nt: TGTGCCACCAGCAGAGATAGGGGGGAGGGAAACACCGGGGAGCTGTTTTTT; CDR3aa: CATSRDRGEGNTGELFF
j_gene: TRBJ1-1; abundance: NA; v_gene: TRBV7-2; d_gene: NA; CDR3nt: TGTGCCAGCAGCTTAGCGGCAGGGAGGACTGAAGCTTTCTTT; CDR3aa: CASSLAAGRTEAFF
j_gene: TRBJ2-7; abundance: NA; v_gene: TRBV18; d_gene: TRBD1; CDR3nt: TGTGCCAGCTCACCACCGGGACAGGTTAACTACGAGCAGTACTTC; CDR3aa: CASSPPGQVNYEQYF
j_gene: TRBJ1-5; abundance: NA; v_gene: TRBV28; d_gene: NA; CDR3nt: TGTGCCAGCAGACGCCGGGACAATTATCAGCCCCAGCATTTT; CDR3aa: CASRRRDNYQPQHF
j_gene: TRBJ1-1; abundance: few; v_gene: TRBV9; d_gene: NA; CDR3nt: TGTGCCAGCAGCTCACAGGAGTGGGCAGCTAAGAACACTGAAGCTTTCTTT; CDR3aa: CASSSQEWAAKNTEAFF
j_gene: TRBJ2-3; abundance: NA; v_gene: TRBV6-4; d_gene: TRBD2; CDR3nt: TGTGCCAGCAGTCGGACTAGCAGGATTCAAACAGATACGCAGTATTTT; CDR3aa: CASSRTSRIQTDTQYF
j_gene: TRBJ1-5; abundance: NA; v_gene: TRBV7-9; d_gene: NA; CDR3nt: TGTGCCAGCAGCTTAGTGGAAGGGGGGGAACAGCCCCAGCATTTT; CDR3aa: CASSLVEGGEQPQHF
j_gene: TRBJ2-7; abundance: NA; v_gene: TRBV19; d_gene: TRBD1; CDR3nt: TGTGCCAGTAGTCCGGGACAGATCTTCTACGAGCAGTACTTC; CDR3aa: CASSPGQIFYEQYF
j_gene: TRBJ2-3; abundance: NA; v_gene: TRBV7-2; d_gene: TRBD2; CDR3nt: TGTGCCAGCAGCCAGGCGGTAGCGGGAGGGCGGGTCACAGATACGCAGTATTTT; CDR3aa: CASSQAVAGGRVTDTQYF
j_gene: TRBJ2-7; abundance: NA; v_gene: TRBV30; d_gene: NA; CDR3nt: TGTGCCTGGAGTGTACCCAGGGGACACGAGCAGTACTTC; CDR3aa: CAWSVPRGHEQYF
j_gene: TRBJ2-7; abundance: NA; v_gene: TRBV28; d_gene: NA; CDR3nt: TGTGCCAGCAGTTTATGGGCCCGGGGCTCCTACGAGCAGTACTTC; CDR3aa: CASSLWARGSYEQYF
j_gene: TRBJ2-5; abundance: NA; v_gene: TRBV5-1; d_gene: TRBD2; CDR3nt: TGCGCCAGCAGCTTGCCCACACTAGCGGGGGGGGAGACCCAGTACTTC; CDR3aa: CASSLPTLAGGETQYF
j_gene: TRBJ1-3; abundance: NA; v_gene: TRBV5-1; d_gene: NA; CDR3nt: TGCGCCAGCAGCTTAAGGACCGGGGACACCATATATTTT; CDR3aa: CASSLRTGDTIYF
j_gene: TRBJ1-3; abundance: NA; v_gene: TRBV11-2; d_gene: TRBD1; CDR3nt: TGTGCCAGCAGCTTAGATCCTGCAGGGGGTCTTGCTAACACCATATATTTT; CDR3aa: CASSLDPAGGLANTIYF
j_gene: TRBJ1-5; abundance: once; v_gene: TRBV29-1; d_gene: NA; CDR3nt: TGCAGCGTGAGACAGGGCAATCAGCCCCAGCATTTT; CDR3aa: CSVRQGNQPQHF
j_gene: TRBJ2-3; abundance: NA; v_gene: TRBV7-9; d_gene: TRBD2; CDR3nt: TGTGCCAGCAGCCGGTTGGGGCTAGCGGGATTCACAGATACGCAGTATTTT; CDR3aa: CASSRLGLAGFTDTQYF
j_gene: TRBJ2-1; abundance: NA; v_gene: TRBV5-7; d_gene: NA; CDR3nt: TGTGCCAGCAGCTTGAGGGGTGAGCAGTTCTTC; CDR3aa: CASSLRGEQFF